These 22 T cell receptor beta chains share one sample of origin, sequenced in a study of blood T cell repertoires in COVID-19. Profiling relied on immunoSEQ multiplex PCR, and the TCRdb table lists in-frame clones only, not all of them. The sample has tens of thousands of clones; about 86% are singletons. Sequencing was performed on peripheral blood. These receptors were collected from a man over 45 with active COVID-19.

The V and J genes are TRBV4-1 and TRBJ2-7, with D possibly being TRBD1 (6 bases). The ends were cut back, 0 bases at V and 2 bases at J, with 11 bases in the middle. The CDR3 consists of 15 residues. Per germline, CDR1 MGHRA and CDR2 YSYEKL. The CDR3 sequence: CASSQEQGPTYEQYF. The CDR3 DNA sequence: TGCGCCAGCAGCCAAGAACAGGGTCCAACCTACGAGCAGTACTTC.

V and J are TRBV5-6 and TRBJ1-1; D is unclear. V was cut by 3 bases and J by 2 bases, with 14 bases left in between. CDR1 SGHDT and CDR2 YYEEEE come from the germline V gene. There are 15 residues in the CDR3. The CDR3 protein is CASSSIRHVNTEAFF. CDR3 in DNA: TGTGCCAGCAGCTCCATAAGACACGTCAACACTGAAGCTTTCTTT.

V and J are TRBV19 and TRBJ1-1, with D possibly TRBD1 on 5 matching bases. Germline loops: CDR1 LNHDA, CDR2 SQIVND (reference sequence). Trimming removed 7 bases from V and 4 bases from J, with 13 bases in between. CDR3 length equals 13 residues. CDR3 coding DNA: TGTGCCAGTAACCCCGGGGGGACCACTGAAGCTTTCTTT. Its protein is CASNPGGTTEAFF.

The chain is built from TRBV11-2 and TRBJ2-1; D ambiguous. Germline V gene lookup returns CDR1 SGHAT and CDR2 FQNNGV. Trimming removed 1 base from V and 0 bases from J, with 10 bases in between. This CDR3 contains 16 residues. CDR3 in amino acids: CASSLAVLSSYNEQFF. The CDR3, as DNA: TGTGCCAGCAGCTTAGCGGTACTTAGCTCCTACAATGAGCAGTTCTTC.

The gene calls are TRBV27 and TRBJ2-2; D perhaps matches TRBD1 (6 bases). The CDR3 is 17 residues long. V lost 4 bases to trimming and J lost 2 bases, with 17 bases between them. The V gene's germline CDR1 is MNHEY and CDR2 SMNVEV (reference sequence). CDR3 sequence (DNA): TGTGCCAGCAGTTCGGCCGACAGGTGGTTAAACACCGGGGAGCTGTTTTTT. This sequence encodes CASSSADRWLNTGELFF.

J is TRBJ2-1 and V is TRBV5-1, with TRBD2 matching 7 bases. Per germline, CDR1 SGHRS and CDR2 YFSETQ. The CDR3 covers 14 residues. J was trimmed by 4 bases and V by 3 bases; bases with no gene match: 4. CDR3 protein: CASSYSGFYNEQFF. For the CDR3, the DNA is TGCGCCAGCAGCTATAGCGGGTTTTACAATGAGCAGTTCTTC. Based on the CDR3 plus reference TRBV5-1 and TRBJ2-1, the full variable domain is KAGVTQTPRYLIKTRGQQVTLSCSPISGHRSVSWYQQTPGQGLQFLFEYFSETQRNKGNFPGRFSGRQFSNSRSEMNVSTLELGDSALYLCASSYSGFYNEQFFGPGTRLTVL.

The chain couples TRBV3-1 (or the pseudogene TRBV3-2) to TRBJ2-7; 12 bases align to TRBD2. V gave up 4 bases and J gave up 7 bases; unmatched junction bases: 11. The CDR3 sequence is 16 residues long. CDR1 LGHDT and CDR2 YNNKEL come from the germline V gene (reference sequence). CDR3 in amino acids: CASSPHKTSGGLEQYF. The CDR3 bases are TGTGCCAGCAGCCCCCATAAGACTAGCGGGGGATTAGAGCAGTACTTC.

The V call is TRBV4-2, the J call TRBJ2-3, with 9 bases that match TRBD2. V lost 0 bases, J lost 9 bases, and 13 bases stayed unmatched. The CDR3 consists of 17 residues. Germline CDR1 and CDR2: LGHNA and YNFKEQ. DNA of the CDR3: TGTGCCAGCAGCCAAGAAGGGAAAGTAGCGGGAGCGTGGACGCAGTATTTT. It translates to CASSQEGKVAGAWTQYF.

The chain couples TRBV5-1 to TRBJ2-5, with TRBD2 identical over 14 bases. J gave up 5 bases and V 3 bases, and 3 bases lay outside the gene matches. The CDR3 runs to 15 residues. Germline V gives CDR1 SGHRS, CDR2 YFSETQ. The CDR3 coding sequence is TGCGCCAGCAGCTGGACTAGCGGGGGGTCGGAGACCCAGTACTTC. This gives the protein CASSWTSGGSETQYF.

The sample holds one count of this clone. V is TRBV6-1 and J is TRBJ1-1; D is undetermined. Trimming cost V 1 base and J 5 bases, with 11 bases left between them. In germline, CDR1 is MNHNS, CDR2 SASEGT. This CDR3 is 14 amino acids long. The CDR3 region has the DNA TGTGCCAGCAGTGAAGGAGCTGGTCGGACTGAAGCTTTCTTT. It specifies CASSEGAGRTEAFF.

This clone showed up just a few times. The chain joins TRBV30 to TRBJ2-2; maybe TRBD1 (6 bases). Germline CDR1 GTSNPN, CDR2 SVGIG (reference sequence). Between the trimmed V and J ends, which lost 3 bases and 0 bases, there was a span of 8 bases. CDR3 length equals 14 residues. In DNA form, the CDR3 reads TGTGCCTGGAGATGGGGGCCGAACACCGGGGAGCTGTTTTTT. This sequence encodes CAWRWGPNTGELFF.

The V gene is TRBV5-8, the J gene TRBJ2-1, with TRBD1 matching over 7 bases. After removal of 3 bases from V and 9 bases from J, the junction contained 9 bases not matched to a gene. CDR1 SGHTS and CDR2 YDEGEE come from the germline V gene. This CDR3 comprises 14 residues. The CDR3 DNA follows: TGTGCCAGCAGCTGGGGACAGAGGAATCTTGAGCAGTTCTTC. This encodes CASSWGQRNLEQFF.

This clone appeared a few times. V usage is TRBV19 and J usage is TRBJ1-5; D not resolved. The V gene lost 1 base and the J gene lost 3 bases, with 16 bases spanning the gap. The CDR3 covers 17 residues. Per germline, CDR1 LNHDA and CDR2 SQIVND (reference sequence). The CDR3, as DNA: TGTGCCAGTAGTATAGTACGGGGATCTAAGGCCAATCAGCCCCAGCATTTT. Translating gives CASSIVRGSKANQPQHF.

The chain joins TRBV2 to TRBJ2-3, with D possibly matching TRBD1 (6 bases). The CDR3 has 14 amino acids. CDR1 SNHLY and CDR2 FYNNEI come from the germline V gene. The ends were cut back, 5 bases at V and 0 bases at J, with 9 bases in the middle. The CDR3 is CASSRQVSTDTQYF. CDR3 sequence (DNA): TGTGCCAGCAGTAGACAGGTTAGCACAGATACGCAGTATTTT.

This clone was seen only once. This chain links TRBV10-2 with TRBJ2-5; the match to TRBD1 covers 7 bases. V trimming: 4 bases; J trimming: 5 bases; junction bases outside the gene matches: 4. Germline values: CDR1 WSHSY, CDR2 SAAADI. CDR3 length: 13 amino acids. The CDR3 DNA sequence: TGCGCCAGCAGTGGGGGCAGGGGGGAGACCCAGTACTTC. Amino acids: CASSGGRGETQYF.

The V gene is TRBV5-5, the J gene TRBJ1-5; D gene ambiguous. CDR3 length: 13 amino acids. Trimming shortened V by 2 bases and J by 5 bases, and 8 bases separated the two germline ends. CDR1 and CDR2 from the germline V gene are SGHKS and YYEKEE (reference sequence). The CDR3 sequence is CASSFGKHQPQHF. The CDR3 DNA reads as TGTGCCAGCAGCTTCGGGAAGCATCAGCCCCAGCATTTT.

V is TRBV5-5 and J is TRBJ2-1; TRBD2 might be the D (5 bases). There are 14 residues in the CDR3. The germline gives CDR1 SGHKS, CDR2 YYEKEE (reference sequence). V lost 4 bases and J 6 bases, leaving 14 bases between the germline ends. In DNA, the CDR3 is TGTGCCAGCAGCCCTATGTCTAGCCGCAATGAGCAGTTCTTC. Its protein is CASSPMSSRNEQFF.

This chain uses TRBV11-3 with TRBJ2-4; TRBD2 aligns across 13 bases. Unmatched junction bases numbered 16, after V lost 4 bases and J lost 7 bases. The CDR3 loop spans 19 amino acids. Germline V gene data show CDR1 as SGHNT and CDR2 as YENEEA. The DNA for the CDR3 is TGTGCCAGCAGCTCCCAAACTAGCGGGAGGGCCCGGGTAAGGAACATTCAGTACTTC. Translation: CASSSQTSGRARVRNIQYF.

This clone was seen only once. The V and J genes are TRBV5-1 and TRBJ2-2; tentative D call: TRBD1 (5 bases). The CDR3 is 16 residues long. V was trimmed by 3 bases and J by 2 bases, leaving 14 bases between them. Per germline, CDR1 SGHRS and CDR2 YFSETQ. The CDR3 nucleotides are TGCGCCAGCAGCTCTTCATACAGGCGTAACACCGGGGAGCTGTTTTTT. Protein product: CASSSSYRRNTGELFF.

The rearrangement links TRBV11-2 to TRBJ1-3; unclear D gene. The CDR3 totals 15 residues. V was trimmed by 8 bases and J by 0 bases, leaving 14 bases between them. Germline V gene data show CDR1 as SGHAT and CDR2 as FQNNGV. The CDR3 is CASSLGQHSGNTIYF. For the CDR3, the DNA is TGTGCCAGCTCACTTGGGCAGCACTCTGGAAACACCATATATTTT.

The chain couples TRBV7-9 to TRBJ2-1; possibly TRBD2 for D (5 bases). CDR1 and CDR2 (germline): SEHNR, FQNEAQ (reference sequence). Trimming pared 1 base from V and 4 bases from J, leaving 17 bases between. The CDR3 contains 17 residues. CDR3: CASSLGKSSGPYNEQFF. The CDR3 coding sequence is TGTGCCAGCAGCTTAGGTAAGAGCAGCGGCCCATACAATGAGCAGTTCTTC.

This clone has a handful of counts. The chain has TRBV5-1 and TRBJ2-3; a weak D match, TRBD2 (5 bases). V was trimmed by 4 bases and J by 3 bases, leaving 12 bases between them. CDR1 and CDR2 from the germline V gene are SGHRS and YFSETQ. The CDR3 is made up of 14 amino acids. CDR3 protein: CASSVGIGTDTQYF. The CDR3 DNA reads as TGCGCCAGCAGCGTCGGGATAGGTACAGATACGCAGTATTTT.